This T cell receptor (beta chain) was sequenced during a study of OX40 agonist ivuxolimab in advanced cancers. Overall study context: Ivuxolimab is a fully human IgG2 antibody that activates OX40 (CD134).

Study-level results: Low normalized T-cell clonal expansion also characterized some of the nonresponders. Dose levels from 0.1 to 3.0 mg/kg saw CD4+ and CD8+ blood T cells expand clonally by week 6. The specificity for antigen of the expanded peripheral T cells was not determined.

As to this clone: The antigen is unknown.

Clones were read by immunoSEQ multiplex PCR, and TCRdb kept only the in-frame ones, dropping some. The sample has tens of thousands of clones; about 80% are singletons. The clonotype originates from an adult with an advanced solid tumor such as melanoma, head and neck, liver or kidney cancer. Sequencing was performed on CD4+ or CD8+ T cells sorted from blood, taken in a trial of the OX40 agonist ivuxolimab.

In DNA, the CDR3 is TGTGCCAGCAGCTTATGGGGGGGACAGTCCAATCAGCCCCAGCATTTT. Residues: CASSLWGGQSNQPQHF. The V gene is TRBV7-9, the J gene TRBJ1-5, with 7 bases lining up with TRBD1. CDR3 length equals 16 residues. Germline lookup yields CDR1 SEHNR and CDR2 FQNEAQ (reference sequence). Losses at the gene ends were 2 bases for V and 3 bases for J; bases not matched to a gene: 7.